This T cell receptor beta chain was observed in a study of a mutant IDH1 vaccine in newly diagnosed glioma (dated by TCRdb to the early 2020s). Some background on the complete study: Of the 25 to 35 patients who were treated, about 62% were male and 37.5% were female, and the mean age was approximately 40 years. Before enrollment, most patients had been given radiochemotherapy with temozolomide as standard therapy, while the rest had received either radiotherapy alone or temozolomide alone. Peripheral blood was collected at six visits: V03 (baseline), V05, V07, V10, V12 and V13. For exploratory analyses, around 26 treated patients had longitudinal TCRB deep sequencing done wherever samples were available.

Reading the label with the study, this specimen's time point is: baseline, week 1 (first vaccination visit). The meaning of the sample's treatment or condition label: pre-vaccination baseline after standard-of-care therapy. Newly diagnosed WHO grade 3 or 4 IDH1-mutant astrocytomas showing loss of nuclear ATRX were present in the donors. The samples were drawn from NOA16, a multicentre, single-arm, open-label phase I trial in Germany that tested a mutant IDH1 peptide vaccine in humans for the first time. Visit V03 blood draws served as the baseline sample for immunogenicity testing. Genomic DNA for TCRB sequencing was extracted from EDTA blood using the DNeasy Blood and Tissue Kit. This clone occurred a few times. Its antigen is still unknown. No base-level quality is on record; no much larger clone is a single base apart. Results and caveats for the whole study, not just this receptor: Vaccine-induced immune responses across multiple MHC alleles were detected in approximately 94% of patients. Availability determined which PBMC samples were chosen for TCRB deep sequencing. It was noted by the authors that analyses of patient blood samples could not be reproduced owing to sample limitations. Changes in the top peripheral T cell clonotypes picked up by TCRB sequencing did not appear to be linked to pseudoprogression.

The method was the immunoSEQ multiplex PCR assay. The hsTCRB Kit was used according to the manufacturer's protocol to amplify rearranged TCR beta chain sequences. TCRB libraries were sequenced on an Illumina MiSeq. The published analysis was carried out like this. Demultiplexing, trimming and gene mapping were performed with the kit vendor's proprietary platform. TCRdb's version of the immuneACCESS table is confined to in-frame rearrangements and falls short of the full clone set. An unresolved V gene accounts for under half of the shortfall where checked; the remainder is of unknown origin. Clone size and V and J calls were adopted from that table, with D and trimming inferred from the DNA. Across this sample there are some 95,000 clones, with about four fifths seen only once. In total, the top ten clones hold 6% to 8% of the sample. CDR1 and CDR2, looked up from the germline V gene, are SGHTA and FQGNSA. For this chain, trimming is 6 bases at the V end and 5 bases at the J end, and the number of junction bases without a gene match is 5. The CDR3 sequence holds 14 residues, the cysteine and phenylalanine included. Only CDR3 DNA remains: 42 bases, in frame from the first base.

The chain links TRBV7-2 with TRBJ1-1; the junction holds 11 bases that match TRBD1. This clonotype was sampled from a man in his forties with glioma. The material sequenced was PBMCs, taken from a glioma patient treated with radiotherapy, temozolomide or both. The DNA reads as follows: TGTGCCAGCAGAGGGACAGGGGGTCAGACTGAAGCTTTCTTT. Its protein reads: CASRGTGGQTEAFF.